This entry lists 21 T cell receptor beta chains sequenced from one sample in a study of T cell clones after liver transplantation. Assay: immunoSEQ multiplex PCR; the TCRdb copy retains only in-frame clones and omits some. This table has over 45,000 clones, about 67% appearing once. Source: CD4+ T cells from blood, taken about 56 months after liver transplant. The receptors shown here come from a human patient who received a liver transplant. Some T cells may possibly be graft donor cells.

J is TRBJ2-2 and V is TRBV27; 9 positions match TRBD1. Unmatched junction bases numbered 6, after V lost 4 bases and J lost 0 bases. The length of the CDR3 is 17 residues. CDR1 and CDR2 from the germline V gene are MNHEY and SMNVEV (reference sequence). CDR3 in DNA: TGTGCCAGCAGTTCGAGAAGACAGGGGGCGAACACCGGGGAGCTGTTTTTT. Residues: CASSSRRQGANTGELFF.

J is TRBJ1-1 and V is TRBV18; D gene unclear. The CDR3 totals 14 residues. Trimming shortened V by 2 bases and J by 5 bases, and 12 bases separated the two germline ends. From germline, CDR1 is KGHSH and CDR2 LQKENI. The CDR3 DNA follows: TGTGCCAGCTCACCAGGGCAGACCGGGACTGAAGCTTTCTTT. It yields the protein CASSPGQTGTEAFF.

The chain joins TRBV2 to TRBJ1-6; D might be TRBD1 (6 bases). The CDR3 extends over 15 amino acids. V shed 3 bases and J shed 6 bases, with 12 bases lying between them. CDR1 is SNHLY, CDR2 FYNNEI, per germline. The CDR3 DNA reads as TGTGCCAGCAGTGAGAGAGACAGGTCTAATTCACCCCTCCACTTT. This gives the protein CASSERDRSNSPLHF.

This clone has a handful of counts. The chain carries TRBV6-1 and TRBJ1-6; a weak D match, TRBD1 (5 bases). Trimming shortened V by 3 bases and J by 10 bases, and 13 bases separated the two germline ends. Germline V gene sequence: CDR1 MNHNS, CDR2 SASEGT. The CDR3 loop spans 14 amino acids. The CDR3 nucleotides are TGTGCCAGCAGTGAGGACCCTCGGGGGTCACCCCTCCACTTT. Its translation is CASSEDPRGSPLHF.

V usage is TRBV6-1 and J usage is TRBJ1-2; D is perhaps TRBD1 (5 bases). Per the germline V gene, CDR1 is MNHNS and CDR2 is SASEGT. The CDR3 has 15 residues. The V end was cut by 2 bases, the J end by 4 bases, with 14 bases between. CDR3 nucleotides: TGTGCCAGCAGTGAAAAAGGGCAGGGAGGCTATGGCTACACCTTC. Translation gives CASSEKGQGGYGYTF.

V and J are TRBV7-2 and TRBJ1-1, with D maybe TRBD1 (6 bases). The CDR3 runs 15 residues. Germline loops: CDR1 SGHTA, CDR2 FQGNSA. V lost 5 bases to trimming and J lost 1 base, with 14 bases between them. The DNA of the CDR3 is TGTGCCAGCAGCCTCTTTGGGGGCACGAACACTGAAGCTTTCTTT. This codes for CASSLFGGTNTEAFF.

The rearrangement links TRBV7-9 to TRBJ2-2, with 12 bases aligning to TRBD2. The CDR3 loop spans 18 amino acids. V lost 5 bases to trimming and J lost 3 bases; unmatched junction nucleotides: 10. Germline CDR1 reads SEHNR; CDR2 reads FQNEAQ (reference sequence). In DNA form, the CDR3 reads TGTGCCAGCAGCCCGGGACTAGCGGGTCCCTTCTACACCGGGGAGCTGTTTTTT. Protein: CASSPGLAGPFYTGELFF. Looking up the rest from reference TRBV7-9 and TRBJ2-2 gives the full variable domain: DTGVSQNPRHKITKRGQNVTFRCDPISEHNRLYWYRQTLGQGPEFLTYFQNEAQLEKSRLLSDRFSAERPKGSFSTLEIQRTEQGDSAMYLCASSPGLAGPFYTGELFFGEGSRLTVL.

The genes are TRBV6-1 and TRBJ2-7; D possibly corresponds to TRBD1 (6 bases). Germline V CDR1 and CDR2: MNHNS, SASEGT. The V end was cut by 1 base, the J end by 1 base, with 14 bases between. The CDR3 spans 16 residues. CDR3 in amino acids: CASSEGGRGRSYEQYF. The CDR3 DNA sequence: TGTGCCAGCAGTGAAGGGGGCAGGGGCCGGTCCTACGAGCAGTACTTC.

This clone came up a few times. The chain recombines TRBV11-2 with TRBJ1-2, with D perhaps matching TRBD1 (5 bases). The CDR3 has 15 residues. Trimming removed 2 bases at V and 4 bases at J, with 14 bases between. Germline V gives CDR1 SGHAT, CDR2 FQNNGV. Written as DNA, the CDR3 is TGTGCCAGCAGCTTATCCTTCGTTAGGGGCTATGGCTACACCTTC. It is translated as CASSLSFVRGYGYTF.

The chain joins TRBV6-5 to TRBJ1-5; maybe TRBD1 (6 bases). V lost 4 bases and J 5 bases, leaving 9 bases between the germline ends. Germline CDR1 is MNHEY and CDR2 is SVGAGI. The CDR3 totals 13 residues. In DNA form, the CDR3 reads TGTGCCAGCAGTTGGGGGCGCGATCAGCCCCAGCATTTT. Encoded protein: CASSWGRDQPQHF.

This chain uses TRBV27 with TRBJ1-5; D not resolved. The CDR3 has 15 residues. Trimming left V 7 bases short and J 0 bases short, with 13 bases between. Germline V gene lookup returns CDR1 MNHEY and CDR2 SMNVEV (reference sequence). Here the CDR3 reads CASNDSPYSNQPQHF. The CDR3 DNA reads TGTGCCAGCAACGATTCCCCGTATAGCAATCAGCCCCAGCATTTT.

This clone came up a few times. This chain links TRBV2 with TRBJ1-6; D call uncertain. This CDR3 comprises 13 residues. CDR1 is SNHLY, CDR2 FYNNEI, per germline. Trimming removed 4 bases from V and 5 bases from J, with 6 bases in between. The CDR3 nucleotides are TGTGCCAGCAGTGGCCAGGATAATTCACCCCTCCACTTT. It translates to CASSGQDNSPLHF.

The CDR3 bases are TGTGCCAGCAGCCCGGGACGTAGCGGGGCTCACAATGAGCAGTTCTTC. This gives the protein CASSPGRSGAHNEQFF. The chain couples TRBV28 to TRBJ2-1; 8 bases agree with TRBD2. The CDR3 totals 16 residues. Germline V gives CDR1 MDHEN, CDR2 SYDVKM. The V segment lost 6 bases and the J segment 5 bases; nucleotides outside the gene matches: 12. Supplemented by reference TRBV28 and TRBJ2-1, the full variable domain reads DVKVTQSSRYLVKRTGEKVFLECVQDMDHENMFWYRQDPGLGLRLIYFSYDVKMKEKGDIPEGYSVSREKKERFSLILESASTNQTSMYLCASSPGRSGAHNEQFFGPGTRLTVL.

In DNA form, the CDR3 reads TGTGCCAGCAGCTCCGTCATAGGGGGACTTACTTCCTACGAGCAGTACTTC. The encoded protein is CASSSVIGGLTSYEQYF. The rearrangement links TRBV28 to TRBJ2-7; D possibly uses TRBD1 or TRBD2 (6 bases each). Looked up from germline, CDR1 is MDHEN and CDR2 is SYDVKM. The V gene lost 6 bases and the J gene lost 1 base, with 22 bases spanning the gap. CDR3 length: 17 residues.

The chain couples TRBV7-8 to TRBJ1-2; 11 bases line up with TRBD1. V was pared by 5 bases and J by 5 bases, with 7 bases of the junction left unmatched. The germline V gene encodes CDR1 SGHVS and CDR2 FQNEAQ. This CDR3 spans 15 amino acids. The CDR3 DNA reads as TGTGCCAGCAGCCCCCCCGGGACAGGGGGTTATGGCTACACCTTC. It specifies CASSPPGTGGYGYTF.

The chain carries TRBV9 and TRBJ1-1; D unclear. CDR1 is SGDLS, CDR2 YYNGEE, per germline. The CDR3 consists of 13 residues. The V end was cut by 0 bases, the J end by 10 bases, with 13 bases between. The CDR3 bases are TGTGCCAGCAGCGTAGAAGGAGGGTCAGTAGCTTTCTTT. Translating gives CASSVEGGSVAFF.

The rearrangement links TRBV19 to TRBJ2-7; 10 bases match TRBD1. CDR1 LNHDA and CDR2 SQIVND come from the germline V gene (reference sequence). The CDR3 spans 16 residues. V lost 5 bases to trimming and J lost 7 bases; unmatched junction nucleotides: 14. CDR3 bases: TGTGCCAGTAGTCGCGACCGGGACAGGGGTACGGGAGAGCAGTACTTC. Translating gives CASSRDRDRGTGEQYF.

V is TRBV11-2 and J is TRBJ1-5; the D gene is possibly TRBD1 (5 bases). The germline V gene encodes CDR1 SGHAT and CDR2 FQNNGV. V was shortened by 3 bases and J by 3 bases, with 6 bases between the two germline ends. CDR3 length equals 13 residues. The CDR3 sequence: CASSLDTNQPQHF. Here the CDR3 DNA reads TGTGCCAGCAGCTTGGACACCAATCAGCCCCAGCATTTT.

This clone was found a few times. CDR3 sequence: CASSFSGEAYEQYF. The CDR3 bases are TGTGCCAGCAGCTTTAGCGGGGAAGCCTACGAGCAGTACTTC. The chain couples TRBV7-6 to TRBJ2-7; TRBD2 matches at 8 bases. J gave up 2 bases and V 3 bases, and 3 bases lay outside the gene matches. CDR1 is SGHVS and CDR2 is FNYEAQ in the germline V gene. This CDR3 is 14 amino acids long.

This clone appeared a few times. The chain has TRBV2 and TRBJ1-6; D unresolved. The V gene's germline CDR1 is SNHLY and CDR2 FYNNEI. The CDR3 has 13 amino acids. Trimming left V 5 bases short and J 7 bases short, with 9 bases between. CDR3 residues: CASSLGMNSPLHF. The DNA for the CDR3 is TGTGCCAGCAGTTTAGGGATGAATTCACCCCTCCACTTT.

This clone was detected only a few times. This chain joins TRBV7-2 and TRBJ2-7; a weak D match, TRBD1 (5 bases). Germline V gene sequence: CDR1 SGHTA, CDR2 FQGNSA. V lost 5 bases and J 0 bases, leaving 11 bases between the germline ends. The CDR3 consists of 14 residues. The CDR3 region is CASSQGLTSYEQYF. The CDR3 DNA is TGTGCCAGCAGCCAGGGCCTTACCTCCTACGAGCAGTACTTC.